This T cell receptor beta chain was sequenced during a study of CD8+CD57+ T cells in acquired aplastic anemia. It was patients with CD8+CD57+ cell expansion by flow cytometry who were chosen for sequencing. The patients, all of them, had severe acquired aplastic anemia. Patients were untreated when blood was sampled. Both TCR beta VDJ combination and CDR3 sequence profiling were carried out. Genomic DNA was the template for this profiling. Via MiXCR, TCRdb re-called the reads, giving one row per CDR3 protein. This table has roughly 190,000 distinct CDR3 sequences, approximately 48% appearing once. Ten or more counts support this clonotype. The antigen remains undetermined. The study's findings and limits: CD8+ Simpson's diversity in patients was not significantly different from that in controls. Patients had around 30 CD8+ CDR3 sequences in common with controls (the shared set).

The germline V and J ends were trimmed by 0 bases and 3 bases, with 7 bases remaining between them. The germline gives CDR1 SGHKS, CDR2 YYEKEE (reference sequence). The CDR3 contains 14 residues. This sequence was found in a human donor with aplastic anemia. The rearrangement joins TRBV5-5 to TRBJ1-5; D remains ambiguous. Input material: sorted CD4+, CD8+, or CD8+CD57+ T cells (not recorded which) from PBMCs. CDR3 sequence (DNA): TGTGCCAGCAGCTTGGAAGGCTTCAATCAGCCCCAGCATTTT. Protein: CASSLEGFNQPQHF.